This T cell receptor (beta chain) was profiled in a study of human T cells and chemical hapten exposure (TCRdb year 2021). In the study overall: For sensitization, 2% DPC in acetone was applied to a 2 cm by 2 cm area of upper inner arm skin. In alopecia patients, the study followed how the peripheral blood TCR repertoire changed in vivo over primary and secondary sensitization to diphenylcyclopropenone (DPC), a hapten. Libraries were combined into a pool for sequencing, and differences in TCR yield between samples came mainly from small differences in library volumes within the pool. Blood for TCR sequencing was provided by twenty-nine alopecia patients at one to four time points (pre-sensitization, 2, 6 and 24 weeks). Patient blood was sampled pre-sensitization (week 0) and at 2, 6 and about 24 weeks after DPC sensitization. The patient cohort, mostly female, included alopecia areata with under or over 50% scalp involvement, alopecia totalis and alopecia universalis. Patch testing on the upper back used Finn chambers containing 0.01% DPC, with scoring done after 6 days according to International Contact Dermatitis Research Group standards. Throughout the study period of 20 to 30 weeks, patients also received therapeutic DPC doses to the scalp every week.

What the work shows at the level of the full study, not this receptor alone: Alopecia, a presumed autoimmune disease, was present in all patients, so the immune response of the patients might differ from that of healthy individuals. A positive correlation was found between the number of PT1 expanded TCRs and patch test score, with significance reached at thresholds 8, 16 and 32 but not 4. Repeated subsampling changed both the strength of the expansion versus patch-test correlation and the threshold at which the correlation became significant. Significantly more large CDR3 similarity clusters were formed by expanded TCRs than by pre-sensitization or healthy control sets, consistent with antigen-driven responses. DPC sensitization did not change the number of TCRs with a frequency above 1 in 1000, and there was no evidence of changes in global repertoire structure.

The method behind the library was RACE. The run used a NextSeq 500. During library preparation, unique molecular identifiers were attached to individual cDNA molecules so that TCRs could be counted in a quantitative, reproducible way. From each blood RNA sample, both TCR alpha and TCR beta chains were sequenced. In the original analysis: Samples had a median of 95,638 TCRs, with a range from roughly 20,000 to 690,600. V, J and CDR3 annotation of the TCR reads was performed with the Decombinator software suite. Every sample was subsampled to the same number of TCRs (28,000) for the PS versus PT1 abundance plots. Expanded TCRs were defined as absent before sensitization and observed at least eight times at the 2-week time point. Using fastp trimming at Q25 and MiXCR clonotype assembly, TCRdb reanalyzed the public sequencing data and kept in-frame beta chains. Each entry merges the rows of one CDR3 protein and shows their most common DNA and genes. The V and J calls were not made by the authors but by TCRdb's processing. Across this sample there are 60,000 to 80,000 distinct CDR3 sequences, with approximately 35% seen only once. In total, the top ten clones hold approximately 9.1% of the sample.

The junction carries 12 bases between V and J, which are trimmed by 5 bases and 2 bases respectively. Sequences SGHTA (CDR1) and FQGNSA (CDR2) are obtained from the germline V gene. The CDR3 holds 14 amino acids from the cysteine to the phenylalanine. Only the CDR3 DNA is retained, 42 bases long and in frame from the first base. The time point label here, explained by the study, means: patch test 1, 2 weeks after DPC sensitization. The label giving this sample's treatment or condition can be read as: therapeutic diphenylcyclopropenone sensitization with weekly scalp DPC. At every patch-test visit, the blood draw took place before the patch test was put on. Eligible patients were aged 18 to 70, diagnosed with alopecia, deemed suitable for DPC therapy, and excluded if pregnant. Total RNA was isolated from unfractionated whole blood collected in Tempus Blood RNA tubes. With regard to this clonotype: Its antigen specificity is not known. Base qualities are not recorded, but no much larger clone differs from it by a single base.

Sequences were derived from whole blood, sampled in connection with sensitization to the hapten diphenylcyclopropenone (DPC). The clonotype comes from a man aged 40-55 years with alopecia areata. Some clones in this sample may be carry-over from other donors' samples. The rearrangement joined TRBV7-2 to TRBJ2-5; TRBD1 could be the D gene, as 6 bases match. CDR3 loop: CASSRPRGQETQYF. In nucleotides, the sequence is TGTGCCAGCAGCCGTCCCAGGGGACAAGAGACCCAGTACTTC.